A single T cell receptor (beta chain) is shown here with its context. Produced via immunoSEQ multiplex PCR; TCRdb's table is partial and in-frame only. The table has 30,000 or so clones, more than 85% seen once; the top ten hold approximately 8.6%. The sample comes from a study of PD-1 and CTLA-4 blockade in melanoma. With V trimmed by 6 bases and J by 9 bases, 8 bases remained unmatched. The CDR3 length is 13 residues. Germline V lookup: CDR1 PRHDT, CDR2 FYEKMQ (reference sequence). This TCR was sampled from a human donor with melanoma. The material sequenced was CD8+ T cells from peripheral blood, taken from a patient given anti-PD-1 treatment. This chain joins TRBV13 and TRBJ2-1; 7 nucleotides match TRBD1. The DNA of the CDR3 is TGTGCCAGCAGTTCGACAGGGTACGGTGAGCAGTTCTTC. Its translation is CASSSTGYGEQFF.